This T cell receptor beta chain was identified during a study of T-cell reconstitution after alpha-beta-depleted transplantation in children. On this clonotype: Its target is unknown.

The study's findings and limits: Several hundred expanded graft clones reportedly were the source of alpha-beta T cells about two months after transplant.

Preparation of the TCRbeta library involved a method that used unique molecular identifiers. TCRdb itself ran the PCR reads through MiXCR, one entry per CDR3 protein. The top ten clones hold 0.79% of a sample with hundreds of thousands of distinct CDR3 sequences, about an eighth of them seen once. Specimen: PBMCs, collected before TCRalphabeta/CD19-depleted stem cell transplant. This receptor was obtained from a girl aged 2-9 years with congenital amegakaryocytic thrombocytopenia, due to receive a stem cell transplant.

As DNA, the CDR3 is TGCAGCGTTGGGGGGGGCGGAAACACCATATATTTT. Translating gives CSVGGGGNTIYF. The rearrangement uses TRBV29-1 and TRBJ1-3, with D perhaps matching TRBD1 (6 bases). Trimming pared 4 bases from V and 4 bases from J, leaving 8 bases between. Germline CDR1 reads SQVTM; CDR2 reads ANQGSEA. The CDR3 contains 12 residues.